This T cell receptor (beta chain) was obtained from a study of prognosis after radiotherapy for stage I lung cancer. Study at large: With stereotactic body radiotherapy, no patient received any concurrent therapy.

This clonotype was seen repeatedly, ten times or more. The antigen is undetermined. The study, taken as a whole, reports: Divergent TRBV and TRBJ gene usage has reportedly been observed between patients with and without metastases.

Using two-round multiplex PCR, the authors amplified TCR beta CDR3 from genomic DNA. Primers (each specific to one TRBV or TRBJ gene) were used in first-round PCR. A single record per CDR3 protein comes from TCRdb applying MiXCR to the multiplex PCR reads. The table has fewer than 35,000 distinct CDR3 sequences, 40% to 55% seen once. The clonotype comes from a donor over 45 with non-small cell lung cancer. The starting material was PBMCs, obtained before or after stereotactic body radiation therapy (not recorded which).

CDR3 nucleotides: TGTGCCAGCAGTGAAAGTAGGGGAAACACCATATATTTT. Its protein is CASSESRGNTIYF. The rearrangement links TRBV2 to TRBJ1-3; D not resolved. Germline values: CDR1 SNHLY, CDR2 FYNNEI. Trimming removed 2 bases from V and 4 bases from J, with 6 bases in between. There are 13 residues in the CDR3.